This paragraph covers one TCR beta chain sequence. The antigen is undetermined. The CDR3 sequence is 15 residues long. The source of the sample is a study of T cells expressing NK-cell markers. Study overall: The TCR beta repertoires were obtained from sorted CD3+CD56+NKG2C+, CD3+CD56+NKG2C- and CD3+CD56-NKG2C+ T cells. The authors sequenced eight donors, of whom seven were HCMV-seropositive and one was seronegative. Study-level findings and limits: Similarly, these clonotypes led the CD3+CD56-NKG2C+ fraction as well in several donors.

From its re-call of the 5' RACE reads, TCRdb lists each CDR3 protein once, without DNA. The sample's table shows 200,000 to 300,000 distinct CDR3 sequences. This TCR was recovered from a woman aged 18-69 years in good health. The specimen sequenced was blood T cells: a sorted CD56 or NKG2C T cell subset, CD4+ or CD8+ T cells, or bulk PBMC T cells (not recorded which). The J gene is TRBJ2-1, the V gene TRBV12-3 or TRBV12-4; checking the TCRdb D call of TRBD2 is not possible without DNA. This CDR3 is CASSFGLAGVREQFF.